The 25 T cell receptor beta chains presented below share a single source sample, sequenced in a study of T-cell reconstitution after alpha-beta-depleted transplantation in children. TCRbeta library construction was performed incorporating unique molecular identifiers. TCRdb itself ran the PCR reads through MiXCR, one entry per CDR3 protein. The table lists a few hundred thousand distinct CDR3 sequences, 15% to 20% of them singletons, with 2.5% to 3.5% in the top ten. The sequencing used PBMCs from the stem cell graft donor, collected from the stem cell graft. The source is a human donor who donated a stem cell graft to a child with acute lymphoblastic leukemia.

This chain uses TRBV6-5 with TRBJ2-3, with D uncertain. This CDR3 is built from 13 residues. CDR1 MNHEY and CDR2 SVGAGI come from the germline V gene. Between the trimmed V and J ends, which lost 5 bases and 8 bases, there was a span of 14 bases. CDR3 protein: CASSIRRSATQYF. CDR3 DNA: TGTGCCAGCAGTATTCGACGATCAGCTACGCAGTATTTT.

This clonotype came up many times. The V and J genes are TRBV5-1 and TRBJ1-2; perhaps TRBD1 as D (5 bases). Germline lookup yields CDR1 SGHRS and CDR2 YFSETQ. CDR3 length equals 13 residues. V was pared by 4 bases and J by 4 bases, with 11 bases between. CDR3 region: CASSPGTTYGYTF. CDR3 in DNA: TGCGCCAGCAGCCCCGGGACTACCTATGGCTACACCTTC.

The genes are TRBV5-1 and TRBJ2-7; 11 positions agree with TRBD2. The CDR3 is 15 amino acids. CDR1 is SGHRS and CDR2 is YFSETQ in the germline V gene. The trim removed 4 bases at V and 5 bases at J, leaving 8 bases unmatched. The DNA for the CDR3 is TGCGCCAGCAGCCCGGGACTAGCGGTTCTGGACGAGCAGTACTTC. Encoded protein: CASSPGLAVLDEQYF.

CDR3 sequence: CASSEARGGGYTF. In DNA, the CDR3 is TGTGCCAGCAGTGAAGCCCGAGGTGGGGGCTACACCTTC. The chain has TRBV2 and TRBJ1-2, with D unclear. Germline V lookup: CDR1 SNHLY, CDR2 FYNNEI. The V end lost 0 bases, the J end lost 8 bases, and 10 bases lay between the germline ends. The CDR3 contains 13 residues.

The chain couples TRBV12-3 or TRBV12-4 to TRBJ2-1; TRBD2 matches at 10 bases. J was trimmed by 10 bases and V by 11 bases; bases with no gene match: 23. This CDR3 comprises 17 residues. Written as DNA, the CDR3 is TGTGCCTCTACCCTCCAGGGGTGGCTAGCGGGAGTTGGGGAGCAGTTCTTC. Translation gives CASTLQGWLAGVGEQFF.

This clonotype was counted only a few times. The gene calls are TRBV4-1 and TRBJ2-3, with 10 bases aligning to TRBD2. V was clipped by 4 bases and J by 5 bases; unmatched bases: 9. The CDR3 runs to 16 residues. CDR1 MGHRA and CDR2 YSYEKL come from the germline V gene. Written as DNA, the CDR3 is TGCGCCAGCAGCCCTGTAAGCGGGAGGGCCATAGATACGCAGTATTTT. Translation gives CASSPVSGRAIDTQYF.

The chain employs TRBV5-5 and TRBJ2-3; D perhaps matches TRBD2 (5 bases). V was pared by 3 bases and J by 2 bases, with 10 bases between. The germline V gene has CDR1 SGHKS and CDR2 YYEKEE (reference sequence). The CDR3 has 14 amino acids. DNA of the CDR3: TGTGCCAGCAGCTCAGGACTCCACACAGATACGCAGTATTTT. Translating it yields CASSSGLHTDTQYF.

This clonotype turned up a few times. V and J are TRBV4-1 and TRBJ2-5; TRBD1 aligns across 10 bases. In germline, CDR1 is MGHRA, CDR2 YSYEKL. The trim removed 1 base at V and 5 bases at J, leaving 13 bases unmatched. The CDR3 extends over 18 amino acids. CDR3 coding DNA: TGCGCCAGCAGCCAAGGAACCGGGACAGGGGCCTTTGGGGAGACCCAGTACTTC. Amino acid sequence: CASSQGTGTGAFGETQYF.

The chain has TRBV9 and TRBJ2-5, with 8 bases identical to TRBD2. V gave up 3 bases and J gave up 1 base; unmatched junction bases: 2. The CDR3 length is 14 residues. Per the germline V gene, CDR1 is SGDLS and CDR2 is YYNGEE. The DNA for the CDR3 is TGTGCCAGCAGCGGTAGCGGGACCCAAGAGACCCAGTACTTC. Translated, it gives CASSGSGTQETQYF.

There are a few counts of this clonotype. The V call is TRBV20-1, the J call TRBJ2-7, with D uncertain. Per germline, CDR1 DFQATT and CDR2 SNEGSKA (reference sequence). CDR3 length: 15 amino acids. V was trimmed by 3 bases and J by 0 bases, leaving 15 bases between them. CDR3 DNA: TGCAGTGCTAGGGCCTGGGAAAAAAGCTCCTACGAGCAGTACTTC. Translating gives CSARAWEKSSYEQYF.

J is TRBJ2-5 and V is TRBV6-5; the D is unclear. The germline gives CDR1 MNHEY, CDR2 SVGAGI. V lost 2 bases, J lost 10 bases, and 14 bases lay in between. The CDR3 contains 13 residues. CDR3 nucleotides: TGTGCCAGCAGTTACACCCTGACCTCCGACCAGTACTTC. This encodes CASSYTLTSDQYF.

This clonotype occurred many times. The rearrangement links TRBV9 to TRBJ2-1, with 13 bases lining up with TRBD2. Trimming cost V 0 bases and J 4 bases; bases outside gene matches: 1. Germline V gives CDR1 SGDLS, CDR2 YYNGEE. CDR3 length equals 16 residues. This CDR3 is CASSVGTSGRYNEQFF. The CDR3 bases are TGTGCCAGCAGCGTAGGGACTAGCGGGAGATACAATGAGCAGTTCTTC.

The rearrangement links TRBV12-3 or TRBV12-4 to TRBJ1-4; D is possibly TRBD1 (5 bases). CDR3 length: 16 amino acids. The ends were cut back, 3 bases at V and 8 bases at J, with 19 bases in the middle. This CDR3 reads CASSFTHPQGNEKLFF. The CDR3 DNA follows: TGTGCCAGCAGTTTCACCCACCCGCAGGGTAACGAAAAACTGTTTTTT.

The chain carries TRBV5-1 and TRBJ2-2, with TRBD1 matching 7 bases. This CDR3 spans 16 amino acids. V lost 0 bases, J lost 3 bases, and 5 bases stayed unmatched. Germline V lookup: CDR1 SGHRS, CDR2 YFSETQ. CDR3 in DNA: TGCGCCAGCAGCTTGGAACGGGACAGCTACACCGGGGAGCTGTTTTTT. This translates into CASSLERDSYTGELFF.

There are many counts of this clonotype. The gene calls are TRBV7-2 and TRBJ2-3, with D possibly matching TRBD2 (5 bases). Looked up from germline, CDR1 is SGHTA and CDR2 is FQGNSA. V was clipped by 5 bases and J by 4 bases, with 10 bases between them. CDR3 length: 13 amino acids. The CDR3 loop is CASSPAGADTQYF. CDR3 nucleotides: TGTGCCAGCAGCCCCGCCGGGGCAGATACGCAGTATTTT.

The chain uses TRBV27 and TRBJ2-5, with a possible D match to TRBD2 (7 bases). Trimming cost V 4 bases and J 3 bases, with 18 bases left between them. The CDR3 loop spans 16 amino acids. Germline V lookup: CDR1 MNHEY, CDR2 SMNVEV (reference sequence). CDR3 residues: CASSWRQVGGKETQYF. DNA for the CDR3: TGTGCCAGCAGTTGGAGACAGGTCGGGGGGAAAGAGACCCAGTACTTC.

This clonotype came up a few times. The V gene is TRBV6-1, the J gene TRBJ1-2; possible D gene TRBD1, 6 bases. CDR3 length equals 14 residues. Germline V gene lookup returns CDR1 MNHNS and CDR2 SASEGT. Trimming took 5 bases from V and 4 from J, leaving 14 bases between them. The CDR3 sequence is CASSPTGSRYGYTF. The CDR3 nucleotides read TGTGCCAGCAGTCCCACAGGGTCCCGCTATGGCTACACCTTC.

The genes are TRBV6-1 and TRBJ1-1; 10 nucleotides agree with TRBD1. The trim removed 7 bases at V and 7 bases at J, leaving 9 bases unmatched. This CDR3 comprises 14 residues. Germline V lookup: CDR1 MNHNS, CDR2 SASEGT. CDR3 in amino acids: CASKIDRGRFEAFF. DNA for the CDR3: TGTGCCAGCAAGATAGACAGGGGGCGATTTGAAGCTTTCTTT.

This clonotype was detected ten times or more. This sequence joins TRBV20-1 and TRBJ2-3; D gene uncertain. The V end lost 0 bases, the J end lost 6 bases, and 10 bases lay between the germline ends. CDR3 length equals 13 residues. The germline V gene encodes CDR1 DFQATT and CDR2 SNEGSKA (reference sequence). CDR3 DNA sequence: TGCAGTGCTAGAGATCGTGACTTTGATACGCAGTATTTT. Its translation: CSARDRDFDTQYF.

This clonotype has more than one count but fewer than ten. J is TRBJ2-3 and V is TRBV4-1; D call uncertain. The CDR3 covers 15 residues. Trimming stripped 2 bases from V and 0 bases from J, with 9 bases between. In germline, CDR1 is MGHRA, CDR2 YSYEKL. The CDR3 reads CASSQYTSSTDTQYF. The DNA of the CDR3 is TGCGCCAGCAGCCAATATACTTCTAGCACAGATACGCAGTATTTT.

This clonotype was counted between two and nine times. The chain uses TRBV4-1 and TRBJ2-7; 8 nucleotides match TRBD1. The germline V gene encodes CDR1 MGHRA and CDR2 YSYEKL. Trimming at V came to 1 base and at J to 4 bases, leaving 9 bases not matched to a gene. The CDR3 totals 16 residues. CDR3 sequence: CASSQAWTGQKYEQYF. In DNA, the CDR3 is TGCGCCAGCAGCCAAGCCTGGACAGGGCAAAAATACGAGCAGTACTTC.

At least ten counts were recorded for this clonotype. The rearrangement uses TRBV5-1 and TRBJ2-2; perhaps TRBD2 as D (6 bases). The V end was cut by 5 bases, the J end by 1 base, with 12 bases between. The CDR3 contains 15 residues. Germline values: CDR1 SGHRS, CDR2 YFSETQ. The CDR3 DNA follows: TGCGCCAGCAGTCCAACGGGGGTGAACACCGGGGAGCTGTTTTTT. Translating gives CASSPTGVNTGELFF.

In its sample, this clonotype was seen many times. The V and J genes are TRBV5-1 and TRBJ1-2; 9 bases are shared with TRBD1. Germline CDR1 reads SGHRS; CDR2 reads YFSETQ. V was pared by 5 bases and J by 1 base, with 6 bases of the junction left unmatched. The CDR3 covers 15 residues. CDR3 sequence reads: CASRSGTGNNYGYTF. DNA of the CDR3: TGCGCCAGCAGATCCGGGACAGGGAATAACTATGGCTACACCTTC.

This clonotype has only a few counts. This chain joins TRBV27 and TRBJ1-1; D remains ambiguous. This CDR3 region has 16 residues. Germline CDR1 is MNHEY and CDR2 is SMNVEV (reference sequence). Trimming pared 5 bases from V and 0 bases from J, leaving 16 bases between. CDR3: CASSPRAYKMNTEAFF. In DNA form, the CDR3 reads TGTGCCAGCAGTCCGCGGGCCTATAAAATGAACACTGAAGCTTTCTTT.

This clonotype has more than one count but fewer than ten. This sequence joins TRBV7-7 and TRBJ2-1, with TRBD1 matching over 9 bases. The germline CDR1 and CDR2 sequences are SSHAT and FNYEAQ (reference sequence). V dropped 1 base and J dropped 2; count of bases not matched to a gene: 3. This CDR3 has 16 residues. CDR3 sequence reads: CASSLETGGPYNEQFF. The DNA for the CDR3 is TGTGCCAGCAGCTTAGAAACAGGGGGCCCCTACAATGAGCAGTTCTTC.